A selection of T cell receptor beta chains follows, all from one sample in a study of T cell responses to AZD1222 COVID-19 vaccine. Sequenced by immunoSEQ multiplex PCR; TCRdb stores in-frame clones only, minus some. The table includes some 130,000 clones, under 95% detected once. The input for sequencing was peripheral blood, taken on day 0 of AZD1222 vaccination. Source of these receptors: an adult in good health. The conserved cysteine and the conserved F or W are not part of the CDR3 here.

TRBJ2-7	TRBV7-9	ASSPYGRLKY
TRBJ2-3	TRBV4-3	ASSQRHAGFPARTDTQY
TRBJ2-6	TRBV19	ASSMGLGISGANVLT
TRBJ1-1	TRBV29-1	SVRTGGNTEAF
TRBJ1-6	TRBV14	ASSARDRQFSPLH
TRBJ2-7	TRBV6-1	ASRDQGGSREQY
TRBJ2-1	TRBV27	ASLPGGGSYNEQF
TRBJ1-2	TRBV2	ASSMTVDRFGYT
TRBJ2-7	TRBV4-2	ASSRGGPVDPYEQY
TRBJ1-1	TRBV19	ASTTRGVGII